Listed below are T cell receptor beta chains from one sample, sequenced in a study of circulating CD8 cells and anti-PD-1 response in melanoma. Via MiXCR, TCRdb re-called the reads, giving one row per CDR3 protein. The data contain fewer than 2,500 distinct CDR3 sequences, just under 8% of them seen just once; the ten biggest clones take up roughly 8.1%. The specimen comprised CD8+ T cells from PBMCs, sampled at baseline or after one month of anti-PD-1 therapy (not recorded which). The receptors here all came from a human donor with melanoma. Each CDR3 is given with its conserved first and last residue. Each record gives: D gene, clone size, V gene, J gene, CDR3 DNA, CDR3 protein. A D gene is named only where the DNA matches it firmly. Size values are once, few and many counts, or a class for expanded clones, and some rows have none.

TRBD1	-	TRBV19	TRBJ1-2	TGTGCCAGATTAAGGGACAGTCCTAACTATGGCTACACCTTC	CARLRDSPNYGYTF
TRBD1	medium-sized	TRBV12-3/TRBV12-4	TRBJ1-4	TGTGCCAGCAGTTTATCCACAGGGGCGAGTAATGAAAAACTGTTTTTT	CASSLSTGASNEKLFF
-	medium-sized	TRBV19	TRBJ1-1	TGTGCCAGTAGTATGGGCCAGGCGAACACTGAAGCTTTCTTT	CASSMGQANTEAFF
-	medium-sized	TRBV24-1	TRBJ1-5	TGTGCCACCCAGTCGTGGATCAAGGAAAACTTTAGCAATCAGCCCCAGCATTTT	CATQSWIKENFSNQPQHF
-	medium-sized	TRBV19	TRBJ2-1	TGTGCCAGTAGTATAGGGGGATATTGGCAGTTCTTC	CASSIGGYWQFF
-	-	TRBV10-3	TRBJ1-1	TGTGCCATCAGTTTTGAGGGGATAAACACTGAAGCTTTCTTT	CAISFEGINTEAFF
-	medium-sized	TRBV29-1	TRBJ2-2	TGCAGCGTTGAAGAGGGTCGAAACACCGGGGAGCTGTTTTTT	CSVEEGRNTGELFF
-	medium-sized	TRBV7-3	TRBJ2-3	TGTGCCAGCAGCTCCGATGAGGGGACAGATACGCAGTATTTT	CASSSDEGTDTQYF
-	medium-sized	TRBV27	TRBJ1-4	TGTGCCAGCAGTCGGATCCAGGGGACTGAAAAACTGTTTTTT	CASSRIQGTEKLFF
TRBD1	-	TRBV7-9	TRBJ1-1	TGTGCCAGCAGCTTATCACAGGGGCCGGGCACTGAAGCTTTCTTT	CASSLSQGPGTEAFF
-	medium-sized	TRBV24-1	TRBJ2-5	TGTGCCACCAGTGAGGCGGCGGGGAGGGAGACCCAGTACTTC	CATSEAAGRETQYF
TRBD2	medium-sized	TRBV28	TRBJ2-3	TGTGCCACCTTGACTAGCGGGATGCCTGGCACAGATACGCAGTATTTT	CATLTSGMPGTDTQYF
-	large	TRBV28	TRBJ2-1	TGTGCCAGCAGTTTCCGACTAGACAATGAGCAGTTCTTC	CASSFRLDNEQFF
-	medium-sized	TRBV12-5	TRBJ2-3	TGTGCTAGTGGTCTGGGGGCAGATACGCAGTATTTT	CASGLGADTQYF
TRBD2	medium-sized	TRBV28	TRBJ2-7	TGTGCCAGCAGCCCGTCCACTAGCGGGAGAGGAATCGAGCAGTACTTC	CASSPSTSGRGIEQYF
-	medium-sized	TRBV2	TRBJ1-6	TGTGCCAGCAGTCCGACTCAAGGCTCCTATAATTCACCCCTCCACTTT	CASSPTQGSYNSPLHF
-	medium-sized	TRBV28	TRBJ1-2	TGTGCCAGCAGTTCTGCGGACAGAGCAAGGGGTCACTATGGCTACACCTTC	CASSSADRARGHYGYTF
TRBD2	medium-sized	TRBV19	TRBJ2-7	TGTGCCAGTAGTATATCTAGCGGGAGTCTCGACGAGCAGTACTTC	CASSISSGSLDEQYF
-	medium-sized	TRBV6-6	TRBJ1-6	TGTGCCAGCAGTTACACAAGCTCCTATAATTCACCCCTCCACTTT	CASSYTSSYNSPLHF
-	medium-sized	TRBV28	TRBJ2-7	TGTGCCACTCTAGGATCCTACGAGCAGTACTTC	CATLGSYEQYF
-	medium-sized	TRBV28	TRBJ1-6	TGTGCCAGCAGCCAAACCGGGGGCAGTAATTCACCCCTCCACTTT	CASSQTGGSNSPLHF
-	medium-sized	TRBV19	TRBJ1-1	TGTGCCAGTAGTATGTATTCGATGAACACTGAAGCTTTCTTT	CASSMYSMNTEAFF
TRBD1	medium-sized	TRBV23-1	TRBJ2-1	TGCGCCAGCAGTCATCGGCCCGGACAGGGCAATGAGCAGTTCTTC	CASSHRPGQGNEQFF
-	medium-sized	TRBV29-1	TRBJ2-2	TGCAGCGTTGAAAAGGGAATGAACACCGGGGAGCTGTTTTTT	CSVEKGMNTGELFF
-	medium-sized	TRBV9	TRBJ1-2	TGTGCCAGCAGGGACAGAATCTATGGCTACACCTTC	CASRDRIYGYTF
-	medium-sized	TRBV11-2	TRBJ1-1	TGTGCCAGCAGCTTCGGCGAGGGCACTGAAGCTTTCTTT	CASSFGEGTEAFF
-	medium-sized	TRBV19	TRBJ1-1	TGTGCCAGTAGTCAGCAGGGAGCTGAAGCTTTCTTT	CASSQQGAEAFF
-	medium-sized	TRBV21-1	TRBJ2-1	TGTGCCAGCAGCCCCGGGGGACTAGCCCTTCGGAATGAGCAGTTCTTC	CASSPGGLALRNEQFF
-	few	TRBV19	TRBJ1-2	TGTGCCAGTACAACGGACAAAAGATATGGCTACACCTTC	CASTTDKRYGYTF
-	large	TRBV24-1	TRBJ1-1	TGTGCCACCAGTGACAGTTCCGGGGGGGGTTACACTGAAGCTTTCTTT	CATSDSSGGGYTEAFF
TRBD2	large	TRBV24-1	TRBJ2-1	TGTGCCACCAGTGAAATACTAGCGGGAGGCCTGGGGGATGAGCAGTTCTTC	CATSEILAGGLGDEQFF
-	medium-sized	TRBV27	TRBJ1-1	TGTGCCAGCAGGCGGGACACTGAAGCTTTCTTT	CASRRDTEAFF
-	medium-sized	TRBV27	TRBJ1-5	TGTGCCAGCAGTCTAAGGGGGATTAGCAATCAGCCCCAGCATTTT	CASSLRGISNQPQHF
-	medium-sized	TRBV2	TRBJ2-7	TGTGCCAGCAGTGAAGGGGACTCCCAAACCTACGAGCAGTACTTC	CASSEGDSQTYEQYF
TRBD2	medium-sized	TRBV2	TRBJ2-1	TGTGCCAGCCCTTTAGCGGGAGGGAGCAATGAGCAGTTCTTC	CASPLAGGSNEQFF